This T cell receptor beta chain came from a study of control samples from healthy donors and cancer patients. Sequenced by immunoSEQ multiplex PCR; TCRdb stores in-frame clones only, minus some. The sample contains approximately 160,000 clones, about 91% of which appear only once. CDR3 length equals 12 residues. The germline V and J ends were trimmed by 2 bases and 0 bases, with 1 base remaining between them. The sample taken for sequencing was blood. This chain joins TRBV12-3 or TRBV12-4 and TRBJ2-5; no definite D call. This TCR was recovered from a woman between 40 and 50 years old in good health. The CDR3 reads CASSLNQETQYF. In nucleotides, the CDR3 is TGTGCCAGCAGTTTAAACCAAGAGACCCAGTACTTC.